These 17 T cell receptor beta chains were all obtained from the same sample, sequenced in a study of T cell responses to AZD1222 COVID-19 vaccine (dated by TCRdb to the early 2020s). Library preparation employed the immunoSEQ multiplex PCR assay. TCRdb holds this immuneACCESS table with in-frame rearrangements only. Some clones are missing; in checked studies, unresolved V genes explain under half, and the rest has no known cause. The sample yields over 100,000 clones; 88% were counted once. The top ten clones comprise roughly a sixth of the sample. The meaning of the sample's time point label: baseline before first vaccination. This material consisted of peripheral blood, taken on day 0 of AZD1222 vaccination. The receptors derive from an adult in good health.

This sequence joins TRBV9 and TRBJ2-2, with a possible D match to TRBD1 (5 bases). Germline V gives CDR1 SGDLS, CDR2 YYNGEE. The CDR3 is 16 amino acids. Trimming removed 4 bases from V and 5 bases from J, with 18 bases in between. This CDR3 reads CASSTRTQTPTGELFF. CDR3 nucleotides: TGTGCCAGCAGCACGAGGACACAAACTCCTACCGGGGAGCTGTTTTTT.

The genes are TRBV2 and TRBJ2-3; 8 bases are shared with TRBD2. The CDR3 extends over 14 amino acids. Germline V gene lookup returns CDR1 SNHLY and CDR2 FYNNEI. V was clipped by 7 bases and J by 1 base; unmatched bases: 4. The CDR3 here is CASKAGGGTDTQYF. CDR3 in DNA: TGTGCCAGCAAGGCGGGGGGCGGCACAGATACGCAGTATTTT.

The J gene is TRBJ1-5, the V gene TRBV21-1; the table's D call TRBD1 went unverified against the DNA. TRBV21-1 is a documented pseudogene. The CDR3 totals 14 residues. In nucleotides, the CDR3 is TGTGCCAGCAGCAATGGCAGAGGGGGACAGCCCCAGCATTTT. It specifies CASSNGRGGQPQHF.

CDR3 amino acids: CASSQDSGTGVEKLFF. CDR3 DNA sequence: TGTGCCAGCAGCCAAGATAGTGGGACAGGAGTAGAAAAACTGTTTTTT. The rearrangement links TRBV3-1 (or the pseudogene TRBV3-2) to TRBJ1-4; TRBD1 agrees at 8 bases. Germline V gene sequence: CDR1 LGHDT, CDR2 YNNKEL (reference sequence). This CDR3 spans 16 amino acids. V was clipped by 0 bases and J by 8 bases; unmatched bases: 8.

The chain has TRBV5-1 and TRBJ1-5, with unresolved D. This CDR3 is 17 amino acids long. Trimming cost V 3 bases and J 5 bases, with 21 bases left between them. CDR1 SGHRS and CDR2 YFSETQ come from the germline V gene. This CDR3 reads CASSCVRMRPYHQPQHF. The DNA for the CDR3 is TGCGCCAGCAGCTGTGTCAGGATGCGTCCTTATCATCAGCCCCAGCATTTT.

The V and J genes are TRBV6-5 and TRBJ1-2; the D gene is possibly TRBD1 (5 bases). V was pared by 2 bases and J by 6 bases, with 10 bases between. The CDR3 consists of 13 residues. The V gene's germline CDR1 is MNHEY and CDR2 SVGAGI. CDR3 in DNA: TGTGCCAGCAGTTACGGACACCCCCATGGCTACACCTTC. Translating gives CASSYGHPHGYTF.

The CDR3 reads CASSPSWPADTEAFF. DNA for the CDR3: TGTGCCAGCTCGCCTTCCTGGCCGGCGGACACTGAAGCTTTCTTT. The J gene is TRBJ1-1, the V gene TRBV18, with D uncertain. This CDR3 comprises 15 residues. The V gene lost 6 bases and the J gene lost 3 bases, with 17 bases spanning the gap. Germline values: CDR1 KGHSH, CDR2 LQKENI.

J is TRBJ1-1 and V is TRBV18; 7 positions agree with TRBD1. This CDR3 is 14 amino acids long. V lost 3 bases and J lost 5; bases outside the gene matches: 6. Germline V CDR1 and CDR2: KGHSH, LQKENI. CDR3 amino acids: CASSPDRVITEAFF. The CDR3 DNA is TGTGCCAGCTCACCCGACAGGGTCATAACTGAAGCTTTCTTT.

V and J are TRBV11-2 and TRBJ1-2, with TRBD1 identical over 9 bases. CDR1 and CDR2 (germline): SGHAT, FQNNGV. This CDR3 contains 17 residues. The J segment lost 7 bases and the V segment lost 5 bases, leaving 17 bases of the junction unmatched. This CDR3 reads CASSPRPTGGKGLGYTF. CDR3 bases: TGTGCCAGCAGCCCCCGGCCGACAGGGGGAAAGGGTCTTGGCTACACCTTC.

This clone was seen a single time. The J gene is TRBJ1-1, the V gene TRBV2, with D perhaps TRBD1 (5 bases). The CDR3 contains 13 residues. V lost 3 bases, J lost 4 bases, and 9 bases lay in between. Per germline, CDR1 SNHLY and CDR2 FYNNEI. The CDR3 loop reads CASSEGGTTEAFF. The CDR3 region has the DNA TGTGCCAGCAGTGAGGGGGGTACCACTGAAGCTTTCTTT.

The CDR3: CASSYSLGGQGLYEQYF. CDR3 DNA: TGTGCCAGCAGTTACTCCCTTGGGGGACAGGGACTCTACGAGCAGTACTTC. The J gene is TRBJ2-7, the V gene TRBV5-5; the match to TRBD1 covers 9 bases. The CDR3 is 17 amino acids. V lost 5 bases and J lost 3; bases outside the gene matches: 15. Germline CDR1 is SGHKS and CDR2 is YYEKEE (reference sequence).

This chain links TRBV5-1 with TRBJ1-1; no definite D call. Trimming left V 5 bases short and J 3 bases short, with 14 bases between. Looked up from germline, CDR1 is SGHRS and CDR2 is YFSETQ. This CDR3 contains 14 residues. This chain's CDR3 is CASRQSRGDTEAFF. In DNA form, the CDR3 reads TGCGCCAGCAGGCAGTCCCGGGGTGACACTGAAGCTTTCTTT.

The rearrangement joins TRBV19 to TRBJ2-3; 9 positions match TRBD2. Germline assignment: CDR1 LNHDA and CDR2 SQIVND (reference sequence). V was clipped by 6 bases and J by 3 bases; unmatched bases: 4. This CDR3 comprises 14 residues. In DNA, the CDR3 is TGTGCCAGTAGAGCTAGCGGGGTTACAGATACGCAGTATTTT. It specifies CASRASGVTDTQYF.

The chain couples TRBV19 to TRBJ1-2; weak D call: TRBD1 (5 bases). Germline CDR1 LNHDA, CDR2 SQIVND (reference sequence). The V gene lost 4 bases and the J gene lost 8 bases, with 14 bases spanning the gap. CDR3 length: 13 residues. This CDR3 is CASSRGIAKGYTF. CDR3 DNA sequence: TGTGCCAGTAGTAGGGGGATCGCTAAGGGCTACACCTTC. The full variable domain, completed using reference TRBV19 and TRBJ1-2, is DGGITQSPKYLFRKEGQNVTLSCEQNLNHDAMYWYRQDPGQGLRLIYYSQIVNDFQKGDIAEGYSVSREKKESFPLTVTSAQKNPTAFYLCASSRGIAKGYTFGSGTRLTVV.

The gene calls are TRBV25-1 and TRBJ2-1; 9 nucleotides align to TRBD1. The CDR3 totals 14 residues. The germline gives CDR1 MGHDK, CDR2 SYGVNS. J lost 5 bases, V lost 5 bases, and 4 bases had no gene match. The CDR3 loop reads CASSKGDRDNEQFF. In DNA, the CDR3 is TGTGCCAGCAGTAAAGGGGACAGGGACAATGAGCAGTTCTTC.

This clone was observed a single time. This chain joins TRBV3-1 (or the pseudogene TRBV3-2) and TRBJ1-5; unclear D gene. With 4 bases removed from V and 3 bases from J, the gap between germline ends came to 10 bases. CDR1 and CDR2 (germline): LGHDT, YNNKEL (reference sequence). The CDR3 has 14 amino acids. The CDR3 region has the DNA TGTGCCAGCAGCCCCGGGAACTTCAATCAGCCCCAGCATTTT. Translating gives CASSPGNFNQPQHF.

This clone was found once. The chain joins TRBV11-3 to TRBJ2-2; 8 bases fit TRBD2. Losses at the gene ends were 2 bases for V and 5 bases for J; bases not matched to a gene: 10. The germline CDR1 and CDR2 sequences are SGHNT and YENEEA. The CDR3 loop spans 17 amino acids. CDR3 in DNA: TGTGCCAGCAGCTTAACTAGCGGAAGGGGTTGGACCGGGGAGCTGTTTTTT. Translation gives CASSLTSGRGWTGELFF.